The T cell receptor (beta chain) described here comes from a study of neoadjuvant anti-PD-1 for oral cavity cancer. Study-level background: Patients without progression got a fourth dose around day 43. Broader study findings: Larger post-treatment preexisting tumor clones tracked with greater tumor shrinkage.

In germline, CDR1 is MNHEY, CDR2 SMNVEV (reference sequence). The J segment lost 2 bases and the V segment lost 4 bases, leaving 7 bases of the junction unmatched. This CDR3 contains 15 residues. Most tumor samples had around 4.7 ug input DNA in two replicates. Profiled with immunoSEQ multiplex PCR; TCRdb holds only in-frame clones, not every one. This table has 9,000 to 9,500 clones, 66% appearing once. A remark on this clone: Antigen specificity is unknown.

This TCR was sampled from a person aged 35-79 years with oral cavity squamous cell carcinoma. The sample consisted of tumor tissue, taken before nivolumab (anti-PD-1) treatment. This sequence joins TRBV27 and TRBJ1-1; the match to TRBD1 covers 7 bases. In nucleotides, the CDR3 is TGTGCCAGCAGTTCATCCGGGACAGCTAACACTGAAGCTTTCTTT. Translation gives CASSSSGTANTEAFF.